This TCR beta chain came from a study of identical twins. Study-level points and caveats: Rather than following the same donors, the conclusions depended on cross-sectional statistical analysis.

V was clipped by 0 bases and J by 1 base, with 10 bases between them. CDR3 size: 15 residues. CDR1 and CDR2 (germline): SGHRS, YFSETQ. TCRdb called the 5' RACE reads again in MiXCR, with one record for every CDR3 protein. Here the sample spans 450,000 or so distinct CDR3 sequences, around 24% being singletons. About this clonotype: Its specificity is not known.

These records were also assigned to another study, of T cells expressing NK-cell markers. That source notes: Investigators obtained TCR beta repertoires from sorted CD3+CD56+NKG2C+, CD3+CD56+NKG2C- and CD3+CD56-NKG2C+ T cells. Of the CD8+ T cell pool in about 6 donors, roughly 1.0-8% was accounted for by dominant NKG2C+ clonotypes.

Sequences were obtained from CD4+ T cells sorted from blood. The sequence was obtained from a woman under 30 in good health. The chain carries TRBV5-1 and TRBJ1-1, with D uncertain. Here the CDR3 reads CASSLDSPKNTEAFF. CDR3 DNA: TGCGCCAGCAGCTTGGACAGCCCGAAGAACACTGAAGCTTTCTTT. Complete variable domain (other parts from reference TRBV5-1 and TRBJ1-1): KAGVTQTPRYLIKTRGQQVTLSCSPISGHRSVSWYQQTPGQGLQFLFEYFSETQRNKGNFPGRFSGRQFSNSRSEMNVSTLELGDSALYLCASSLDSPKNTEAFFGQGTRLTVV.